This record looks at one T cell receptor (beta chain) sequence and its context. These data originate in a study of OX40 agonist ivuxolimab in advanced cancers. Only in-frame clones appear in the TCRdb table, and some are missing; sequencing was by immunoSEQ multiplex PCR. The sample lists tens of thousands of clones, around 74% seen once, with approximately 19% in the top ten. This CDR3 is built from 14 residues. With 0 bases removed from V and 2 bases from J, the gap between germline ends came to 6 bases. Looked up from germline, CDR1 is KGHSH and CDR2 is LQKENI. The material was CD4+ or CD8+ T cells sorted from blood, obtained in a trial of the OX40 agonist ivuxolimab. The receptor was isolated from an adult with an advanced solid tumor such as melanoma, head and neck, liver or kidney cancer. J is TRBJ2-3 and V is TRBV18; no reliable D call. CDR3 loop: CASSPPGITDTQYF. The CDR3 DNA sequence: TGTGCCAGCTCACCACCTGGCATCACAGATACGCAGTATTTT.